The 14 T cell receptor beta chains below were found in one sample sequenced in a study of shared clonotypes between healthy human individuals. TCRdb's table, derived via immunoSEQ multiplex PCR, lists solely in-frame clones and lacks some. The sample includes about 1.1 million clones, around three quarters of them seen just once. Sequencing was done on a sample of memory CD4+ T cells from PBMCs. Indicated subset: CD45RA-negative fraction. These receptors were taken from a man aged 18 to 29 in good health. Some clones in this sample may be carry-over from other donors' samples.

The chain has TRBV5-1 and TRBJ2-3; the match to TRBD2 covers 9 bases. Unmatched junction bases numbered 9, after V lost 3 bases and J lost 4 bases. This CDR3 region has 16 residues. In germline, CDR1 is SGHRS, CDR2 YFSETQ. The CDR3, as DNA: TGCGCCAGCAGCTCCCGAGCGGGAGGAGTTTCAGATACGCAGTATTTT. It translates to CASSSRAGGVSDTQYF.

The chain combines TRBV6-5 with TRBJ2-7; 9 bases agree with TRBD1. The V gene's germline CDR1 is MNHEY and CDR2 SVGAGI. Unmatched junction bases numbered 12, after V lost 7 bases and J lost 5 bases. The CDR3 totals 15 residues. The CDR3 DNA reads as TGTGCCAGCAAATTAAACAGGGGGCACAGGAACGAGCAGTACTTC. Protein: CASKLNRGHRNEQYF.

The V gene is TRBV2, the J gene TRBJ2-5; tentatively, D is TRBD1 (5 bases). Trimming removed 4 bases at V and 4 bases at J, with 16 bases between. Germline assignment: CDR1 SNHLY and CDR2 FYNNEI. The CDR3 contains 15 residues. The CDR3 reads CASSGRQSGAETQYF. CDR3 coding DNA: TGTGCCAGCAGTGGTAGACAGTCCGGCGCAGAGACCCAGTACTTC.

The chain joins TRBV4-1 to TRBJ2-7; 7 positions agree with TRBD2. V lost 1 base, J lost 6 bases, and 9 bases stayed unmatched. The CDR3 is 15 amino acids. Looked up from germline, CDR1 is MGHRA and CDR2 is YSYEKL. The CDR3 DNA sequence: TGCGCCAGCAGCCAAGTGGGGGGGGTCGTCGGCGAGCAGTACTTC. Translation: CASSQVGGVVGEQYF.

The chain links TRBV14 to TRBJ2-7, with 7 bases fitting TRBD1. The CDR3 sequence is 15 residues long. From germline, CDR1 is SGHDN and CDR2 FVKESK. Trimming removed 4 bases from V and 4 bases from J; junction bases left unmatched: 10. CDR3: CASSRTTGPSYEQYF. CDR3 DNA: TGTGCCAGCAGCCGCACGACAGGGCCCTCGTACGAGCAGTACTTC.

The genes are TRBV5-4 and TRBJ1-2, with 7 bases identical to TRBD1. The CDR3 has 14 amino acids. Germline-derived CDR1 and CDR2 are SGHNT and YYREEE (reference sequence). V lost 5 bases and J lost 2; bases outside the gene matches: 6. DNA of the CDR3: TGTGCCAGCAGAGGCATGACAGGGAACTATGGCTACACCTTC. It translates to CASRGMTGNYGYTF.

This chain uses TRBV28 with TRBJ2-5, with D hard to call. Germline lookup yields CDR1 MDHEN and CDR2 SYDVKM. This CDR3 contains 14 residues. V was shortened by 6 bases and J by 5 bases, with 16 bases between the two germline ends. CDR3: CASRPGHQGETQYF. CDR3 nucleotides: TGTGCCAGCAGGCCCGGGCATCAAGGGGAGACCCAGTACTTC. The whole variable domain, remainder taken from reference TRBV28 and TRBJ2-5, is DVKVTQSSRYLVKRTGEKVFLECVQDMDHENMFWYRQDPGLGLRLIYFSYDVKMKEKGDIPEGYSVSREKKERFSLILESASTNQTSMYLCASRPGHQGETQYFGPGTRLLVL.

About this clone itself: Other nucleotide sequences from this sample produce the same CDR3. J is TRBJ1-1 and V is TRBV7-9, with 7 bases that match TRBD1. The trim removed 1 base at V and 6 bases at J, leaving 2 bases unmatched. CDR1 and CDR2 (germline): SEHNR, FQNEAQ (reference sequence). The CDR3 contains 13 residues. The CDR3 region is CASSLGQGAEAFF. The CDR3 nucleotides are TGTGCCAGCAGCTTAGGGCAGGGGGCTGAAGCTTTCTTT.

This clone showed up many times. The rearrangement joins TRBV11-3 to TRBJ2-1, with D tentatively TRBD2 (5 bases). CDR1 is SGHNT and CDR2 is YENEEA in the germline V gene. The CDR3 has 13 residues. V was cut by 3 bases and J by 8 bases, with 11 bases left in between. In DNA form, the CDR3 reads TGTGCCAGCAGCTTCGAGGGATACGATGAGCAGTTCTTC. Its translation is CASSFEGYDEQFF.

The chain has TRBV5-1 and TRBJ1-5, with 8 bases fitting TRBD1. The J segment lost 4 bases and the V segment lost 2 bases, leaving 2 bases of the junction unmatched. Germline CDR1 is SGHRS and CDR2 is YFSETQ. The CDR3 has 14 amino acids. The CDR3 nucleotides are TGCGCCAGCAGCTTCACAGGGGGAAATCAGCCCCAGCATTTT. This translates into CASSFTGGNQPQHF.

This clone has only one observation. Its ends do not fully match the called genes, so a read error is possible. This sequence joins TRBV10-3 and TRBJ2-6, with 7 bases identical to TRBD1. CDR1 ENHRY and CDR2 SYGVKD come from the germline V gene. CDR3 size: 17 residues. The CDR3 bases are TGTGCCATCACTGAGGGGACAGTGAGCTCTGGGGCCAACGTCCTGACTTTC. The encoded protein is CAITEGTVSSGANVLTF.

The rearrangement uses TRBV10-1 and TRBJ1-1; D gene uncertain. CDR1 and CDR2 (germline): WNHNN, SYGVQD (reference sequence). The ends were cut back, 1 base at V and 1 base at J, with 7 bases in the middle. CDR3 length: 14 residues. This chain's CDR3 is CASSEWAANTEAFF. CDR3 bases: TGCGCCAGCAGTGAGTGGGCCGCGAACACTGAAGCTTTCTTT.

The CDR3 nucleotides are TGTGCCAGCAGGACGTTTGGGCGATTCGGCACTGAAGCTTTCTTT. Its translation: CASRTFGRFGTEAFF. The chain recombines TRBV2 with TRBJ1-1; no definite D call. The CDR3 is 15 residues long. Germline loops: CDR1 SNHLY, CDR2 FYNNEI. Between the trimmed V and J ends, which lost 6 bases and 4 bases, there was a span of 18 bases.

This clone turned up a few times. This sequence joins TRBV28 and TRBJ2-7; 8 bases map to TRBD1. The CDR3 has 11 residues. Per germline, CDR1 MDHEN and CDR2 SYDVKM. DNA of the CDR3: TGTGCTGCCGGGACAGGCTACGAGCAGTACTTC. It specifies CAAGTGYEQYF.